This T cell receptor (beta chain) was sequenced for a study of T cells in Graves' hyperthyroidism and ophthalmopathy. This clonotype was picked up a small number of times. CDR1 is SEHNR, CDR2 FQNEAQ, per germline (reference sequence). The CDR3 length is 15 residues. Trimming left V 5 bases short and J 0 bases short, with 13 bases between. Regions amplified from RNA transcripts were the TCR beta CDR3 regions. Using the HTBI primer set, a first-round RT-PCR was run on the TCR CDR3. TCRdb independently ran MiXCR on the multiplex PCR reads; one entry per CDR3 protein. The sample holds more than 300,000 distinct CDR3 sequences, 14% seen once.

Material: blood. The sequence derives from a woman aged 25 to 39 with Graves' hyperthyroidism. The chain links TRBV7-9 to TRBJ2-5, with D maybe TRBD1 (6 bases). CDR3 sequence: CASSRWGQDQETQYF. The CDR3 DNA sequence: TGTGCCAGCAGCAGGTGGGGGCAGGACCAAGAGACCCAGTACTTC.